What follows is one T cell receptor beta chain and its context. As originally analysed: By means of reference gene primer amplification, nucleated cell counts were estimated. The protocol was immunoSEQ multiplex PCR, while the TCRdb copy is restricted to in-frame clones and leaves out a portion. The V and J calls and clone size come from that table; D and trimming were worked out from the DNA. The data contain 320,000 or so clones, 87% of them seen just once; the ten biggest clones take up 1%. Between the trimmed V and J ends, which lost 1 base and 8 bases, there was a span of 14 bases. Germline V gene sequence: CDR1 KGHDR, CDR2 SFDVKD. This CDR3 has 15 amino acids. This record comes from a study of blood T cell repertoires in COVID-19. Participant-given clinical history determined each cohort assignment.

The V and J genes are TRBV24-1 and TRBJ2-1; perhaps TRBD2 as D (5 bases). Sample: PBMCs or T cells enriched from blood (not recorded which). This sequence originates from a woman in her thirties who had recovered from COVID-19. CDR3 in amino acids: CATSDLTSGSDEQFF. CDR3 in DNA: TGTGCCACCAGTGATTTAACATCGGGGAGTGATGAGCAGTTCTTC.